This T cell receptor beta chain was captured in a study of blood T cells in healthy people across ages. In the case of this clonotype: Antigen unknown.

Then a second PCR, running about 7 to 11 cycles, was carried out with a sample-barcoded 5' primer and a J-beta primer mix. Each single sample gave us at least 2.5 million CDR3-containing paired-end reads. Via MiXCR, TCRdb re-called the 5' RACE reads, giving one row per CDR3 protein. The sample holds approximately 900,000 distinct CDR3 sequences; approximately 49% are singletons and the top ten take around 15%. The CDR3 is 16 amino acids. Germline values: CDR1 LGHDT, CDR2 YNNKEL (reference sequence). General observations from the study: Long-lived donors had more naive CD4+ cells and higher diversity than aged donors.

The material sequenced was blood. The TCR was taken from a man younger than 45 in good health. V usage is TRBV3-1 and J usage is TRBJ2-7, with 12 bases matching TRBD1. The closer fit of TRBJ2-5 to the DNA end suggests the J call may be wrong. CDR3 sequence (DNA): TGTGCCAGCAGCCAAGGGGACAGGGGGCACCAAGAGACCCAGTACTTC. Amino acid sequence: CASSQGDRGHQETQYF.